The T cell receptor beta chain under discussion was sequenced for a study of cytotoxic CD8 clonotypes in ibrutinib-treated CLL (dated by TCRdb to about 2021). Regarding the study in general: The cohort was composed of ten to eleven relapsed/refractory and roughly 16 treatment-naive patients; IGHV unmutated status was identified in roughly 17 patients. Partial responses were observed in approximately 24 patients and complete responses in 2; after a median follow-up of around 64 months, remission was maintained in roughly 15 patients and progression was observed in approximately 12. Samples at response were collected after a median of roughly twelve months of treatment, with a range of about 6 to 36 months. On average, each sample had approximately 250,000 productive templates and 96,000 or so productive rearrangements. Of the 85 to 95 participants in the trial, roughly 25 had longitudinal samples available. Cryopreserved peripheral blood mononuclear cells were obtained before treatment, at response, and at either sustained remission or disease progression. Patients were still on ibrutinib when every remission and progressive disease sample was collected. Overall study results and their limits: Public clonotypes were rare and either shrank or stayed stable during treatment, and the rise in clonality at ibrutinib response reflected expansion of private clonotypes. Sustained-remission and progressing patients did not have matched sampling times, and lymph node repertoires were not examined. Clonality increased at ibrutinib response, stayed stable in sustained remission, and fell back toward baseline at progression. At baseline, clonality was higher than in age-matched healthy donors and showed a strong correlation with circulating CD8+ T-cell counts.

The germline V gene specifies SGHTS as CDR1 and YDEGEE as CDR2. Clipping removes 3 bases from V and 5 bases from J, with 8 as the unmatched junction base count. CDR3 length: 15 amino acids, cysteine to phenylalanine. Only the CDR3 portion is preserved as DNA: 45 bases, with reading frame beginning at the first base. The time point label here, explained by the study, means: approximately 11 months on ibrutinib. For TCR beta library preparation, 1.5 to 2 micrograms of genomic DNA was extracted from cryopreserved PBMCs. Longitudinal blood samples from CLL patients on ibrutinib monotherapy underwent high-throughput TCR beta sequencing. Patients were enrolled in a phase 2 open-label single-center ibrutinib monotherapy trial. The goal of deep resolution MiSeq sequencing was a depth between 1 in 1 million and 1 in 200,000 T cells, and coverage averaged 10x per clonotype. The immunoSEQ hsTCRB Kit was used to generate TCR beta libraries. Per the source publication's procedure: The data were analyzed with ImmunoSEQ Analyzer and ImmunoSEQ Data Assistant, and V, D and J gene assignments followed IMGT definitions. Clonality, which ranges from 0 to 1, was calculated as one minus the normalized Shannon entropy of productive rearrangement frequencies. Public clonotype analysis was restricted to overrepresented clonotypes comprising at least 0.05% of each patient's repertoire. About twelve age-matched healthy donor repertoires from immuneACCESS were used as controls for clonality. The table comes from immuneACCESS by way of TCRdb, which keeps in-frame sequences with V and J called. Part of the clones is missing from these tables; in studies checked, under half for an unresolved V gene and the rest for unknown reasons. V and J calls plus clone size are reproduced from that table; the DNA served to infer D and trimming. This sample lists more than 200,000 clones; 60% to 80% were detected once. The ten largest clones add up to more than 9.5% of the sample.

As concerns this clone: Its antigen target is currently unknown. Base quality data are lacking; no much larger clone is found one base away.

The chain uses TRBV5-8 and TRBJ2-5, and 9 junctional nucleotides match TRBD1. The sample here was PBMCs, taken after 12 months of ibrutinib treatment. This TCR came from a human donor with chronic lymphocytic leukemia. The nucleotide sequence reads TGTGCCAGCAGCTATCCTCCGACAGGGGGTGAGACCCAGTACTTC. Its protein reads: CASSYPPTGGETQYF.